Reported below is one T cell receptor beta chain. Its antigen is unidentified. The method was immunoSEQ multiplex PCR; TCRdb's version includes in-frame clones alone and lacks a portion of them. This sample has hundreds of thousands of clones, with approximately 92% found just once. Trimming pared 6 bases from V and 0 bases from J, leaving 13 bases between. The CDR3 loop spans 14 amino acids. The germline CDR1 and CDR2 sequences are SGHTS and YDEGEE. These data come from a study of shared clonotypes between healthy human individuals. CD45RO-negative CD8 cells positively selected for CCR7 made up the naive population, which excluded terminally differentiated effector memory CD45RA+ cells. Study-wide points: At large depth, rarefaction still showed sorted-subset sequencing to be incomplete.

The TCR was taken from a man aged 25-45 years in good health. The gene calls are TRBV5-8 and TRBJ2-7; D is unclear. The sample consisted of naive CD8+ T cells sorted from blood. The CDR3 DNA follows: TGTGCCAGCATCCCGGTACAGAGCTCCTACGAGCAGTACTTC. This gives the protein CASIPVQSSYEQYF.